This T cell receptor (beta chain) was sequenced during a study of blood T cells in healthy people across ages. About this clonotype: The junction differs from germline at one of its ends, possibly a read error.

The CDR3 has 15 residues. Germline CDR1 is MNHEY and CDR2 is SVGAGI. Next came a second PCR, run for about 6 to 11 cycles, which used a sample-barcoded 5' primer along with a J-beta primer mix. MiXCR was run by TCRdb on the 5' RACE reads, yielding one entry per CDR3 protein. The data contain around 1,500,000 distinct CDR3 sequences, about 28% of them singletons. Sequencing input: blood. The chain employs TRBV6-5 and TRBJ2-2; D might be TRBD1 (6 bases). The sequence was obtained from a woman in her 30s in good health. In DNA, the CDR3 is TGTGCCAGCAGTCCGGACAGTGCAAACACCGGGGAGCGGTTTTTT. This gives the protein CASSPDSANTGERFF.